This T cell receptor beta chain was captured by sequencing in a study of patients and donors after allogeneic stem cell transplantation. MiXCR was run by TCRdb on the RT-PCR reads, yielding one entry per CDR3 protein. The table includes 900,000 to 1,000,000 distinct CDR3 sequences, roughly 18% detected once. Germline V lookup: CDR1 LNHNV, CDR2 YYDKDF (reference sequence). The CDR3 consists of 19 residues. V shed 0 bases and J shed 0 bases, with 18 bases lying between them. The chain has TRBV15 and TRBJ1-5; D is possibly TRBD1 (6 bases). This TCR derives from a human donor who was either an allogeneic HSCT recipient or a stem cell or donor lymphocyte infusion donor (not recorded which). It is not recorded whose cells these are; they may come from a transplant donor. The material sequenced was blood, either unsorted or a sorted T cell fraction (not recorded which). CDR3 in DNA: TGTGCCACCAGCAGAGATGGCAGGGGACCCCCCTATAGCAATCAGCCCCAGCATTTT. This encodes CATSRDGRGPPYSNQPQHF. Full variable domain (remainder filled in from reference TRBV15 and TRBJ1-5): DAMVIQNPRYQVTQFGKPVTLSCSQTLNHNVMYWYQQKSSQAPKLLFHYYDKDFNNEADTPDNFQSRRPNTSFCFLDIRSPGLGDTAMYLCATSRDGRGPPYSNQPQHFGDGTRLSIL.